A single sample is the source of the 32 T cell receptor beta chains below, sequenced in a study of beta chain features in type 1 diabetes. Study-wide points: Within each of all four CD4+ subsets, Type 1 diabetes patients had TCRB CDR3s that were moderately but significantly shorter.

Sequenced material consisted of expressed TCRB transcripts (all of the isolated RNA was reverse transcribed). Here immunoSEQ multiplex PCR was the method, and the copy in TCRdb shows in-frame clones only, minus some. This sample yields hundreds of thousands of clones, of which roughly a tenth are seen a single time; over 0.95% belongs to the top ten. The antigens of these receptors remain unknown. The specimen sequenced was central memory CD4+ T cells from blood. The receptors were gathered from a man in his thirties or forties with type 1 diabetes.

This clone was picked up one time. This chain connects TRBV6-1 to TRBJ2-3; the D is unclear. Germline V gene data show CDR1 as MNHNS and CDR2 as SASEGT. The CDR3 is 15 residues long. Trimming pared 0 bases from V and 10 bases from J, leaving 17 bases between. CDR3 sequence reads: CASSEASLRLGAQYF. Here the CDR3 DNA reads TGTGCCAGCAGTGAAGCAAGCCTCCGCCTTGGAGCGCAGTATTTT.

This clone was counted many times. The gene calls are TRBV10-3 and TRBJ1-1, with D unclear. The ends were cut back, 6 bases at V and 1 base at J, with 15 bases in the middle. The CDR3 totals 15 residues. Germline V gives CDR1 ENHRY, CDR2 SYGVKD. This CDR3 is CAIRGEVTQNTEAFF. In DNA form, the CDR3 reads TGTGCCATCAGGGGCGAGGTGACGCAGAACACTGAAGCTTTCTTT.

CDR3: CASLRDREGEQFF. DNA of the CDR3: TGTGCCAGCCTCCGGGATCGGGAAGGGGAGCAGTTCTTC. V usage is TRBV27 and J usage is TRBJ2-1; D is possibly TRBD2 (5 bases). CDR1 is MNHEY, CDR2 SMNVEV, per germline (reference sequence). V shed 8 bases and J shed 10 bases, with 18 bases lying between them. The CDR3 has 13 amino acids.

In its sample, this clone was seen a few times. This chain uses TRBV6-6 with TRBJ2-3; no reliable D call. The germline gives CDR1 MNHNY, CDR2 SVGAGI (reference sequence). CDR3 length: 14 amino acids. V lost 7 bases and J 4 bases, leaving 15 bases between the germline ends. The CDR3 reads CASTSSSLADTQYF. In DNA, the CDR3 is TGTGCCAGCACTTCGTCATCCCTGGCAGATACGCAGTATTTT.

V is TRBV5-6 and J is TRBJ2-3; 10 nucleotides align to TRBD1. The trim removed 1 base at V and 3 bases at J, leaving 8 bases unmatched. Looked up from germline, CDR1 is SGHDT and CDR2 is YYEEEE. The CDR3 sequence is 17 residues long. The CDR3 DNA sequence: TGTGCCAGCAGCTTGCCGGGACAGGGGAGGAGAACAGATACGCAGTATTTT. Amino acid sequence: CASSLPGQGRRTDTQYF.

V and J are TRBV7-2 and TRBJ2-1; 7 bases agree with TRBD1. The CDR3 sequence is 15 residues long. With V trimmed by 0 bases and J by 7 bases, 6 bases remained unmatched. In germline, CDR1 is SGHTA, CDR2 FQGNSA. The CDR3 DNA reads TGTGCCAGCAGCTTAGCGTCGACAGGGAGTAATGAGCAGTTCTTC. This translates into CASSLASTGSNEQFF.

This chain connects TRBV2 to TRBJ2-3; TRBD1 aligns across 10 bases. Germline CDR1 reads SNHLY; CDR2 reads FYNNEI. The CDR3 sequence is 15 residues long. V shed 5 bases and J 1 base; nucleotides not matched to a gene: 3. This chain's CDR3 is CASSRQGARTDTQYF. CDR3 sequence (DNA): TGTGCCAGCAGTCGACAGGGGGCCCGCACAGATACGCAGTATTTT. The entire variable domain, with the rest obtained from reference TRBV2 and TRBJ2-3, is as follows: EPEVTQTPSHQVTQMGQEVILRCVPISNHLYFYWYRQILGQKVEFLVSFYNNEISEKSEIFDDQFSVERPDGSNFTLKIRSTKLEDSAMYFCASSRQGARTDTQYFGPGTRLTVL.

This clone was seen only a few times. V and J are TRBV9 and TRBJ2-5; D gene uncertain. This CDR3 comprises 14 residues. CDR1 and CDR2 from the germline V gene are SGDLS and YYNGEE. V was cut by 0 bases and J by 3 bases, with 9 bases left in between. CDR3 protein: CASSVGNEEETQYF. The CDR3 DNA sequence: TGTGCCAGCAGCGTAGGGAACGAAGAAGAGACCCAGTACTTC.

The chain is built from TRBV5-1 and TRBJ2-7; 7 positions agree with TRBD2. J lost 3 bases, V lost 2 bases, and 8 bases had no gene match. The CDR3 runs 15 residues. Germline V gives CDR1 SGHRS, CDR2 YFSETQ. DNA of the CDR3: TGCGCCAGCAGCTTTGGGGGGGACCAAAGCTACGAGCAGTACTTC. It codes for CASSFGGDQSYEQYF. Looking up the rest from reference TRBV5-1 and TRBJ2-7 gives the full variable domain: KAGVTQTPRYLIKTRGQQVTLSCSPISGHRSVSWYQQTPGQGLQFLFEYFSETQRNKGNFPGRFSGRQFSNSRSEMNVSTLELGDSALYLCASSFGGDQSYEQYFGPGTRLTVT.

The table lists this clone with a few counts. The chain combines TRBV7-2 with TRBJ2-7; D may be TRBD2 (6 bases). Trimming shortened V by 1 base and J by 7 bases, and 11 bases separated the two germline ends. The CDR3 contains 13 residues. Germline V gene lookup returns CDR1 SGHTA and CDR2 FQGNSA. Here the CDR3 DNA reads TGTGCCAGCAGCTTAGAGAGGGCGGGGGAGCAGTACTTC. Its protein is CASSLERAGEQYF.

This clone was detected only a few times. The chain links TRBV2 to TRBJ1-1; 8 bases are a match to TRBD1. CDR1 is SNHLY, CDR2 FYNNEI, per germline. The CDR3 is made up of 15 amino acids. V gave up 6 bases and J gave up 1 base; unmatched junction bases: 7. CDR3 sequence (DNA): TGTGCCAGCAGGCCCCTAGGACAGGGGAACACTGAAGCTTTCTTT. Translated: CASRPLGQGNTEAFF.

V is TRBV19 and J is TRBJ1-1, with D unresolved. The CDR3 is 11 amino acids. V lost 7 bases and J 7 bases, leaving 10 bases between the germline ends. In germline, CDR1 is LNHDA, CDR2 SQIVND (reference sequence). The CDR3 region is CASIALGEAFF. The CDR3 bases are TGTGCCAGTATAGCTCTTGGTGAAGCTTTCTTT.

This clone has just a few counts. The chain uses TRBV11-3 and TRBJ2-7; maybe TRBD1 (5 bases). Per the germline V gene, CDR1 is SGHNT and CDR2 is YENEEA. This CDR3 comprises 16 residues. With 3 bases removed from V and 0 bases from J, the gap between germline ends came to 15 bases. CDR3 nucleotides: TGTGCCAGCAGCTTTTTCAGGGTTAGAGGCTCCTACGAGCAGTACTTC. It yields the protein CASSFFRVRGSYEQYF.

This clone was recorded a few times. V and J are TRBV29-1 and TRBJ2-5; maybe TRBD1 (7 bases). V was cut by 6 bases and J by 3 bases, with 11 bases left in between. The CDR3 has 12 amino acids. Germline V CDR1 and CDR2: SQVTM, ANQGSEA. This chain's CDR3 is CSVQGTEETQYF. In nucleotides, the CDR3 is TGCAGCGTACAGGGGACTGAAGAGACCCAGTACTTC.

This clone was recorded a few times. The V gene is TRBV7-9, the J gene TRBJ2-3; tentatively, D is TRBD1 (7 bases). The germline gives CDR1 SEHNR, CDR2 FQNEAQ (reference sequence). The germline V and J ends were trimmed by 5 bases and 1 base, with 13 bases remaining between them. This CDR3 region has 15 residues. CDR3 amino acids: CASSNRGGGTDTQYF. The DNA for the CDR3 is TGTGCCAGCAGCAACAGGGGAGGAGGCACAGATACGCAGTATTTT.

This clone was detected only a few times. Other DNA sequences in this sample translate to the same CDR3. The chain combines TRBV29-1 with TRBJ1-2, with D possibly matching TRBD1 (5 bases). Germline lookup yields CDR1 SQVTM and CDR2 ANQGSEA. V dropped 6 bases and J dropped 5 bases, with 7 bases sitting between them. CDR3 size: 10 residues. CDR3 sequence: CSVDSYGYTF. The CDR3 DNA is TGCAGCGTCGACAGTTATGGCTACACCTTC.

In its sample, this clone was seen a few times. The chain has TRBV7-2 and TRBJ1-4; D gene ambiguous. The CDR3 covers 13 residues. The V end was cut by 5 bases, the J end by 8 bases, with 12 bases between. CDR1 SGHTA and CDR2 FQGNSA come from the germline V gene. CDR3 DNA sequence: TGTGCCAGCAGCCCGAGGACGCGGGAAAAACTGTTTTTT. Translating gives CASSPRTREKLFF. Filled out from reference TRBV7-2 and TRBJ1-4, the complete variable domain reads GAGVSQSPSNKVTEKGKDVELRCDPISGHTALYWYRQSLGQGLEFLIYFQGNSAPDKSGLPSDRFSAERTGGSVSTLTIQRTQQEDSAVYLCASSPRTREKLFFGSGTQLSVL.

This clone was counted only a few times. The rearrangement links TRBV7-2 to TRBJ2-1; no definite D call. CDR3 length: 13 amino acids. Germline lookup yields CDR1 SGHTA and CDR2 FQGNSA. Trimming stripped 5 bases from V and 9 bases from J, with 14 bases between. CDR3 protein: CASSPSPFGEQFF. The CDR3 DNA sequence: TGTGCCAGCAGCCCCTCTCCTTTTGGTGAGCAGTTCTTC.

This clone was found a few times. The CDR3 sequence is CATSRRSASTDTQYF. CDR3 nucleotide sequence: TGTGCCACCAGCAGACGGTCAGCGAGCACAGATACGCAGTATTTT. This chain joins TRBV15 and TRBJ2-3, with D unresolved. The CDR3 is made up of 15 amino acids. Germline V gene sequence: CDR1 LNHNV, CDR2 YYDKDF (reference sequence). Trimming pared 2 bases from V and 0 bases from J, leaving 9 bases between.

This clone was recorded at least ten times. The chain carries TRBV28 and TRBJ2-7; D might be TRBD1 (6 bases). This CDR3 has 14 residues. Per germline, CDR1 MDHEN and CDR2 SYDVKM. Trimming stripped 7 bases from V and 6 bases from J, with 19 bases between. The CDR3 region has the DNA TGTGCCAGCACCACTCGAGCAGGGGCTCGCGAGCAGTACTTC. Residues: CASTTRAGAREQYF.

The V call is TRBV14, the J call TRBJ2-3, with 10 bases matching TRBD1. V was pared by 0 bases and J by 4 bases, with 7 bases of the junction left unmatched. The CDR3 is made up of 17 amino acids. The V gene's germline CDR1 is SGHDN and CDR2 FVKESK. The CDR3 reads CASSQDLAGTGADTQYF. Here the CDR3 DNA reads TGTGCCAGCAGCCAAGATCTCGCGGGGACAGGGGCAGATACGCAGTATTTT.

This clone was observed a handful of times. The chain recombines TRBV9 with TRBJ1-5; D is possibly TRBD1 (6 bases). The germline CDR1 and CDR2 sequences are SGDLS and YYNGEE. V lost 4 bases, J lost 3 bases, and 20 bases lay in between. The CDR3 covers 17 residues. The CDR3 region has the DNA TGTGCCAGCAGCCGTCCCCAGGGGATAATCGACAATCAGCCCCAGCATTTT. Translating it yields CASSRPQGIIDNQPQHF.

The chain combines TRBV25-1 with TRBJ2-6; the match to TRBD1 covers 7 bases. CDR3 length: 17 amino acids. J lost 0 bases, V lost 5 bases, and 7 bases had no gene match. CDR1 and CDR2 (germline): MGHDK, SYGVNS. CDR3: CASSHQTGSSGANVLTF. CDR3 DNA sequence: TGTGCCAGCAGTCACCAGACAGGGTCCTCTGGGGCCAACGTCCTGACTTTC.

The rearrangement links TRBV5-5 to TRBJ1-2; D not certain. Germline V CDR1 and CDR2: SGHKS, YYEKEE (reference sequence). The CDR3 extends over 12 amino acids. V was trimmed by 4 bases and J by 0 bases, leaving 4 bases between them. The CDR3 is CASSEANYGYTF. DNA of the CDR3: TGTGCCAGCAGCGAAGCTAACTATGGCTACACCTTC.

The V call is TRBV6-1, the J call TRBJ2-5; maybe TRBD1 (6 bases). Germline loops: CDR1 MNHNS, CDR2 SASEGT. The CDR3 has 15 residues. Trimming removed 6 bases from V and 1 base from J, with 15 bases in between. DNA of the CDR3: TGTGCCAGCAGGAACCGACAGGCCATCCAAGAGACCCAGTACTTC. As protein: CASRNRQAIQETQYF.

This clone has a handful of counts. The chain is built from TRBV9 and TRBJ2-3; no clear D. Germline assignment: CDR1 SGDLS and CDR2 YYNGEE. The CDR3 is made up of 14 amino acids. V dropped 2 bases and J dropped 4 bases, with 11 bases sitting between them. The CDR3 DNA reads TGTGCCAGCAGCGTCGGTAGCATTGCAGATACGCAGTATTTT. This encodes CASSVGSIADTQYF.

This clone came up once. Being one base from a much bigger clone, this may be a read error. This chain links TRBV10-3 with TRBJ2-5; D might be TRBD2 (6 bases). The CDR3 spans 13 residues. The germline V gene encodes CDR1 ENHRY and CDR2 SYGVKD. Here the CDR3 reads CAISETSQGTQYF. The DNA of the CDR3 is TGTGCCATCAGTGAGACTAGCCAAGGGACCCAGTACTTC.

The V gene is TRBV6-1, the J gene TRBJ2-1; 11 bases fit TRBD1. J gave up 3 bases and V 4 bases, and 8 bases lay outside the gene matches. CDR3 length: 17 amino acids. Germline CDR1 MNHNS, CDR2 SASEGT. The CDR3 nucleotides read TGTGCCAGCAGTGCTACTCCGGGACAGGGGGACTACAATGAGCAGTTCTTC. It encodes CASSATPGQGDYNEQFF.

A few counts support this clone. V and J are TRBV19 and TRBJ2-5; D is perhaps TRBD1 (6 bases). This CDR3 is 14 amino acids long. V was clipped by 6 bases and J by 4 bases, with 15 bases between them. Germline-derived CDR1 and CDR2 are LNHDA and SQIVND (reference sequence). CDR3 loop: CASRTGGGGETQYF. In DNA form, the CDR3 reads TGTGCCAGTAGGACAGGCGGTGGGGGAGAGACCCAGTACTTC.

This clone was found a few times. The rearrangement uses TRBV27 and TRBJ2-4, with a weak D call TRBD1 (6 bases). Germline values: CDR1 MNHEY, CDR2 SMNVEV (reference sequence). The CDR3 spans 13 residues. V was clipped by 2 bases and J by 13 bases, with 15 bases between them. CDR3 sequence reads: CASSLKGTLVQYF. The DNA for the CDR3 is TGTGCCAGCAGTTTAAAAGGGACACTGGTACAGTACTTC.

The chain combines TRBV2 with TRBJ1-2; 10 positions match TRBD1. The V gene's germline CDR1 is SNHLY and CDR2 FYNNEI. CDR3 length: 14 amino acids. With V trimmed by 6 bases and J by 3 bases, 4 bases remained unmatched. Here the CDR3 DNA reads TGTGCCAGCAGCTTGACAGGGGGCTACTATGGCTACACCTTC. Its protein is CASSLTGGYYGYTF.

The CDR3: CASSPTSGAGGTDTQYF. The DNA of the CDR3 is TGTGCCAGCTCACCTACCTCCGGGGCAGGGGGCACAGATACGCAGTATTTT. The chain uses TRBV18 and TRBJ2-3, with D possibly matching TRBD1 (6 bases). Germline V gene lookup returns CDR1 KGHSH and CDR2 LQKENI. The ends were cut back, 3 bases at V and 1 base at J, with 17 bases in the middle. This CDR3 region has 17 residues. Together with reference TRBV18 and TRBJ2-3, the CDR3 gives the full variable domain: NAGVMQNPRHLVRRRGQEARLRCSPMKGHSHVYWYRQLPEEGLKFMVYLQKENIIDESGMPKERFSAEFPKEGPSILRIQQVVRGDSAAYFCASSPTSGAGGTDTQYFGPGTRLTVL.